This section outlines one T cell receptor beta chain sequence together with its context. Its antigen is currently unknown. This specimen belongs to a study of human T cells and chemical hapten exposure. Study-level points and caveats: Relative to controls, expanded TCRs formed significantly more large CDR3 similarity clusters. There was no change with DPC sensitization in TCRs above 1 in 1000 frequency.

Germline loops: CDR1 SNHLY, CDR2 FYNNEI. The CDR3 covers 15 residues. V lost 5 bases and J lost 4; bases outside the gene matches: 9. The time point is: patch test 2, 6 weeks after DPC sensitization. Treatment: therapeutic diphenylcyclopropenone sensitization with weekly scalp DPC. Library construction involved attaching unique molecular identifiers to individual cDNA molecules, which allowed quantitative, reproducible TCR counting. As handled by the study authors: Sample-level TCR yields exhibited a median of approximately 96,000, with a range of roughly 23,224 to 700,000. MiXCR, run by TCRdb on the RACE reads, gives a single entry per CDR3 protein. These V and J calls originate from TCRdb's pipeline instead of the authors' own analysis. This sample carries 75,000 to 100,000 distinct CDR3 sequences, 7.5% to 10% of them seen once, and the ten largest clones take 2% to 2.5%.

The sample in question was whole blood, obtained in connection with sensitization to the hapten diphenylcyclopropenone (DPC). This TCR came from a woman in her forties with alopecia areata. Some clones in this sample may be carry-over from other donors' samples. The chain couples TRBV2 to TRBJ2-3, with 7 bases lining up with TRBD1. CDR3 amino acids: CASSKGAGMSDTQYF. In nucleotides, the CDR3 is TGTGCCAGCAGTAAGGGGGCCGGTATGTCAGATACGCAGTATTTT.